The clone carrying this T cell receptor (beta chain) was detected a few times. This record belongs to a study of identical twins. Each CDR3 protein is one row after TCRdb ran MiXCR on the 5' RACE reads. The sample yields about 730,000 distinct CDR3 sequences, 21% seen once. V gave up 5 bases and J gave up 0 bases; unmatched junction bases: 8. The CDR3 is 18 residues long. Per the germline V gene, CDR1 is MNHNS and CDR2 is SASEGT. Another study also made use of these data, one on T cells expressing NK-cell markers.

Sequences were obtained from PBMCs. The J gene is TRBJ2-7, the V gene TRBV6-1, with TRBD2 identical over 15 bases. The source of this sequence is a woman under 30 in good health. The CDR3 loop reads CASSLGLAGGVPSYEQYF. In nucleotides, the CDR3 is TGTGCCAGCAGTCTCGGACTAGCGGGAGGGGTTCCCTCCTACGAGCAGTACTTC.